This T cell receptor (beta chain) was found in a study of shared clonotypes between healthy human individuals. Cells designated naive CD8 were CD45RO-negative and were positively selected for CCR7, with terminally differentiated effector memory CD45RA+ cells excluded. The CDR3 loop spans 15 amino acids. Trimming cost V 3 bases and J 5 bases, with 17 bases left between them. Looked up from germline, CDR1 is KGHSH and CDR2 is LQKENI. This clone was counted between two and nine times. Sequencing used immunoSEQ multiplex PCR; TCRdb keeps in-frame clones, though not all of them. The repertoire includes about 610,000 clones, about 95% of them detected once, and less than 0.12% sits in the top ten.

This chain links TRBV18 with TRBJ2-7; possible D gene TRBD2, 5 bases. The specimen sequenced was naive CD8+ T cells sorted from blood. The TCR was taken from a woman aged 30 to 39 in good health. CDR3 region: CASSPGDFSDDEQYF. CDR3 DNA sequence: TGTGCCAGCTCACCCGGGGATTTTAGTGACGACGAGCAGTACTTC.